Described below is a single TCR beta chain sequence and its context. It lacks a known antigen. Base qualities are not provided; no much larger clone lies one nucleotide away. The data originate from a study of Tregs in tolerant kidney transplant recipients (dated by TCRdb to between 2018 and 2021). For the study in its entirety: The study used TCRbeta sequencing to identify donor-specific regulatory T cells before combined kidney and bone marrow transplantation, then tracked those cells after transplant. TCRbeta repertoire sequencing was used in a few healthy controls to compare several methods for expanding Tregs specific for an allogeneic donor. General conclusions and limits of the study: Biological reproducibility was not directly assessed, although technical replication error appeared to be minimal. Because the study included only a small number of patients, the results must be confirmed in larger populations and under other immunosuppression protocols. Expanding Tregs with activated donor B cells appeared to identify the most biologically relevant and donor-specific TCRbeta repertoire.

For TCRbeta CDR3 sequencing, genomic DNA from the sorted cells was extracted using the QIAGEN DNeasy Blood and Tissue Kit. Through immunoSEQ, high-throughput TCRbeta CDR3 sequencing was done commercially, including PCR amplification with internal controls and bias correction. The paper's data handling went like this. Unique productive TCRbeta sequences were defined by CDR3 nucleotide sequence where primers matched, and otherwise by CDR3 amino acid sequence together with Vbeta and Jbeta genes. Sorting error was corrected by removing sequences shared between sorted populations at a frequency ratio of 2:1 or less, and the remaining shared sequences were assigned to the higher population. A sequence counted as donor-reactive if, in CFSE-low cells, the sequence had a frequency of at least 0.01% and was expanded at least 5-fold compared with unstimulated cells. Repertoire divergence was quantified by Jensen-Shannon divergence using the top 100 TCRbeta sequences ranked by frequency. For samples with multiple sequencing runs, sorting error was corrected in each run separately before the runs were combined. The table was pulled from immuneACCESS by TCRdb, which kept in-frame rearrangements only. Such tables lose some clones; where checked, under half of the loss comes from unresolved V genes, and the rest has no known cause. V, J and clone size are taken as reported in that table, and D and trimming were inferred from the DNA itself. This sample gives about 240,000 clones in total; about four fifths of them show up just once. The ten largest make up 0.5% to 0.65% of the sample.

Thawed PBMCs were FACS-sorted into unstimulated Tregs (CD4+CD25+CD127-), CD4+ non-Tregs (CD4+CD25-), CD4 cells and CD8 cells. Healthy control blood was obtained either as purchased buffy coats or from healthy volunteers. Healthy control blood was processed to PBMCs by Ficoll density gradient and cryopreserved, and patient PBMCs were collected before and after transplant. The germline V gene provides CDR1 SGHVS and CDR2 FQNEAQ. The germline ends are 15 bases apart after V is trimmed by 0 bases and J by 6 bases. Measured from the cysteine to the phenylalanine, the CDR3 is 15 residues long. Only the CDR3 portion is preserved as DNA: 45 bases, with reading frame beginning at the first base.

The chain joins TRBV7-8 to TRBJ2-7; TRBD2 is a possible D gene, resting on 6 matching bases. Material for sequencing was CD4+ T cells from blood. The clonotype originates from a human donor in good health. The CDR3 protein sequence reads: CASSLARGGAAEQYF. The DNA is TGTGCCAGCAGCTTAGCGCGGGGTGGAGCCGCCGAGCAGTACTTC.